Listed here are 11 T cell receptor beta chains from one sample, sequenced in a study of beta chain features in type 1 diabetes. Isolated RNA was reverse transcribed in full, so expressed TCRB transcripts were sequenced. Measured with immunoSEQ multiplex PCR; TCRdb has only the in-frame clones, and not every one. The repertoire holds 900,000 or so clones, with about 17% as singletons. Material: naive CD4+ T cells from blood. These receptors came from a woman aged 18-35 years in good health.

This clone has more than one count but fewer than ten. V gene TRBV7-2 combines with J gene TRBJ2-1; 8 nucleotides match TRBD1. The CDR3 length is 15 residues. J was trimmed by 4 bases and V by 4 bases; bases with no gene match: 6. From germline, CDR1 is SGHTA and CDR2 FQGNSA. CDR3 sequence reads: CASSYQGAVYNEQFF. The CDR3 DNA follows: TGTGCCAGCAGCTACCAGGGGGCCGTTTACAATGAGCAGTTCTTC.

The genes are TRBV5-1 and TRBJ2-2; D is unclear. There are 17 residues in the CDR3. CDR1 and CDR2 from the germline V gene are SGHRS and YFSETQ. V was clipped by 1 base and J by 7 bases, with 20 bases between them. The CDR3 spells CASSLIQRFYEHGELFF. CDR3 DNA: TGCGCCAGCAGCTTGATACAGCGATTCTATGAACACGGGGAGCTGTTTTTT.

This clone was found a few times. This chain uses TRBV11-3 with TRBJ2-1, with 11 bases lining up with TRBD1. Looked up from germline, CDR1 is SGHNT and CDR2 is YENEEA. The CDR3 is 15 residues long. The J segment lost 7 bases and the V segment lost 5 bases, leaving 7 bases of the junction unmatched. CDR3 bases: TGTGCCAGCAGCAGGGGAGGGGACAGGGGGAATGAGCAGTTCTTC. Amino acid sequence: CASSRGGDRGNEQFF.

The chain combines TRBV7-2 with TRBJ2-7; 9 positions agree with TRBD1. CDR3 length equals 16 residues. The J segment lost 9 bases and the V segment lost 2 bases, leaving 14 bases of the junction unmatched. Looked up from germline, CDR1 is SGHTA and CDR2 is FQGNSA. The CDR3 DNA sequence: TGTGCCAGCAGCTTAAACATGGGGGACAGGGCTTCTGCGCAGTACTTC. It is translated as CASSLNMGDRASAQYF. Full variable domain (rest looked up from reference TRBV7-2 and TRBJ2-7): GAGVSQSPSNKVTEKGKDVELRCDPISGHTALYWYRQSLGQGLEFLIYFQGNSAPDKSGLPSDRFSAERTGGSVSTLTIQRTQQEDSAVYLCASSLNMGDRASAQYFGPGTRLTVT.

This clone was observed a few times. J is TRBJ2-4 and V is TRBV9; either TRBD1 or TRBD2 may fit D (6 bases each). V was pared by 3 bases and J by 15 bases, with 19 bases between. CDR1 and CDR2 (germline): SGDLS, YYNGEE. The CDR3 sequence is 13 residues long. The CDR3 nucleotides read TGTGCCAGCAGCGCGACCATGAGGGGGGTAATGTACTTC. Encoded protein: CASSATMRGVMYF.

The chain uses TRBV7-2 and TRBJ1-5; D might be TRBD1 (6 bases). Trimming removed 1 base at V and 3 bases at J, with 7 bases between. This CDR3 spans 14 amino acids. The germline V gene encodes CDR1 SGHTA and CDR2 FQGNSA. For the CDR3, the DNA is TGTGCCAGCAGCTTAGGGACAGACAATCAGCCCCAGCATTTT. Protein: CASSLGTDNQPQHF.

This clone occurred a few times. This rearrangement joins TRBV11-1 to TRBJ1-1; no firm D call. The V gene lost 5 bases and the J gene lost 1 base, with 11 bases spanning the gap. There are 14 residues in the CDR3. The V gene's germline CDR1 is SGHAT and CDR2 FQDESV (reference sequence). CDR3 amino acids: CASSPQQWNTEAFF. CDR3 DNA: TGTGCCAGCAGCCCGCAACAGTGGAACACTGAAGCTTTCTTT.

This CDR3 is CASGGLAGSLEQFF. The CDR3 DNA reads as TGTGCCAGCGGAGGACTAGCGGGATCTCTTGAGCAGTTCTTC. The rearrangement uses TRBV2 and TRBJ2-1; 12 nucleotides agree with TRBD2. This CDR3 comprises 14 residues. CDR1 and CDR2 (germline): SNHLY, FYNNEI. The junction had 8 bases not matched to a gene; V was cut back by 8 bases and J by 9 bases. The variable domain in full, with the rest retrieved from reference TRBV2 and TRBJ2-1, is EPEVTQTPSHQVTQMGQEVILRCVPISNHLYFYWYRQILGQKVEFLVSFYNNEISEKSEIFDDQFSVERPDGSNFTLKIRSTKLEDSAMYFCASGGLAGSLEQFFGPGTRLTVL.

J is TRBJ2-3 and V is TRBV28, with 10 nucleotides matching TRBD1. The CDR3 contains 16 residues. Germline lookup yields CDR1 MDHEN and CDR2 SYDVKM. V lost 3 bases, J lost 1 base, and 4 bases stayed unmatched. The CDR3 sequence is CASSFAGTGGTDTQYF. CDR3 bases: TGTGCCAGCAGTTTCGCGGGGACAGGGGGCACAGATACGCAGTATTTT.

CDR3 protein: CASSYDYEQYF. For the CDR3, the DNA is TGTGCCAGCAGTTATGACTACGAGCAGTACTTC. The rearrangement joins TRBV7-9 to TRBJ2-7, with D unclear. Deletions cut 6 bases from V and 3 bases from J, with 6 bases between. The CDR3 sequence is 11 residues long. CDR1 and CDR2 (germline): SEHNR, FQNEAQ (reference sequence).

A few counts support this clone. The chain couples TRBV19 to TRBJ2-2; tentatively, D is TRBD1 or TRBD2 (5 bases each). Trimming took off 6 bases at V and 5 bases at J, with 19 bases between the two ends. Germline values: CDR1 LNHDA, CDR2 SQIVND (reference sequence). The CDR3 has 16 amino acids. The CDR3 DNA follows: TGTGCCAGTAGCCCGGGGACCTACCTGAGGACCGGGGAGCTGTTTTTT. It translates to CASSPGTYLRTGELFF.